What follows are 19 T cell receptor beta chains derived from one specimen sequenced in a study of shared clonotypes between healthy human individuals. Naive CD8 cells, CD45RO-negative and positively selected for CCR7, excluded terminally differentiated effector memory CD45RA+ cells. Assay: immunoSEQ multiplex PCR; the TCRdb copy retains only in-frame clones and omits some. Altogether fewer than 700,000 clones are present, 90% to 95% being singletons, with the ten largest covering over 0.1%. Input material: naive CD8+ T cells sorted from blood. The receptors were sampled from a young woman in good health.

This clone was observed a single time. The rearrangement links TRBV27 to TRBJ2-7; D possibly matches TRBD1 or TRBD2 (5 bases each). CDR1 is MNHEY, CDR2 SMNVEV, per germline (reference sequence). Between the trimmed V and J ends, which lost 5 bases and 3 bases, there was a span of 14 bases. This CDR3 has 14 amino acids. The CDR3, as DNA: TGTGCCAGCAGTACGTTAGGGGCGGGCTACGAGCAGTACTTC. Translation: CASSTLGAGYEQYF.

In its sample, this clone was seen once. The genes are TRBV11-2 and TRBJ2-1; TRBD2 matches at 7 bases. There are 15 residues in the CDR3. Trimming cost V 1 base and J 6 bases; bases outside gene matches: 6. CDR1 and CDR2 (germline): SGHAT, FQNNGV. In DNA form, the CDR3 reads TGTGCCAGCAGCTTAGGTCTGGGGAGGGGCAATGAGCAGTTCTTC. The encoded protein is CASSLGLGRGNEQFF. Full variable domain (remainder filled in from reference TRBV11-2 and TRBJ2-1): EAGVAQSPRYKIIEKRQSVAFWCNPISGHATLYWYQQILGQGPKLLIQFQNNGVVDDSQLPKDRFSAERLKGVDSTLKIQPAKLEDSAVYLCASSLGLGRGNEQFFGPGTRLTVL.

CDR3 bases: TGTGCCAGCAGCTTAGAAAGCAATCAGCCCCAGCATTTT. Translating it yields CASSLESNQPQHF. This chain uses TRBV7-9 with TRBJ1-5; D unclear. The CDR3 is 13 residues long. Trimming pared 1 base from V and 1 base from J, leaving 2 bases between. Looked up from germline, CDR1 is SEHNR and CDR2 is FQNEAQ (reference sequence).

The chain is built from TRBV19 and TRBJ2-1; 12 nucleotides agree with TRBD1. With V trimmed by 10 bases and J by 9 bases, 10 bases remained unmatched. In germline, CDR1 is LNHDA, CDR2 SQIVND (reference sequence). The CDR3 covers 14 residues. CDR3 amino acids: CATAPGQGAFEQFF. CDR3 DNA sequence: TGTGCCACGGCACCGGGACAGGGGGCTTTTGAGCAGTTCTTC.

The V gene is TRBV4-1, the J gene TRBJ2-4, with 9 nucleotides matching TRBD1. V trimming: 1 base; J trimming: 8 bases; junction bases outside the gene matches: 9. Per the germline V gene, CDR1 is MGHRA and CDR2 is YSYEKL. CDR3 length: 16 residues. The CDR3 region is CASSQALPGQGYIQYF. DNA of the CDR3: TGCGCCAGCAGCCAAGCTCTTCCGGGACAGGGCTACATTCAGTACTTC.

The rearrangement links TRBV27 to TRBJ2-1, with 7 positions matching TRBD1. V lost 0 bases to trimming and J lost 4 bases; unmatched junction nucleotides: 6. The CDR3 sequence is 16 residues long. Germline-derived CDR1 and CDR2 are MNHEY and SMNVEV (reference sequence). The DNA of the CDR3 is TGTGCCAGCAGTTTATCCGCCGGGACAGAGTACAATGAGCAGTTCTTC. This gives the protein CASSLSAGTEYNEQFF.

The CDR3: CASITRGIPEAFF. In nucleotides, the CDR3 is TGTGCCAGCATCACGAGGGGTATCCCTGAAGCTTTCTTT. The rearrangement uses TRBV2 and TRBJ1-1, with D perhaps TRBD1 (5 bases). Germline V gene sequence: CDR1 SNHLY, CDR2 FYNNEI. Deletions cut 7 bases from V and 6 bases from J, with 15 bases between. The CDR3 is 13 amino acids.

The rearrangement joins TRBV5-6 to TRBJ1-5, with 8 positions matching TRBD1. CDR3 length: 14 amino acids. V lost 3 bases, J lost 7 bases, and 6 bases stayed unmatched. Germline assignment: CDR1 SGHDT and CDR2 YYEEEE. In DNA, the CDR3 is TGTGCCAGCAGCTCAGGGGGCGCATACCAGCCCCAGCATTTT. This gives the protein CASSSGGAYQPQHF.

The chain is built from TRBV29-1 and TRBJ1-2; 7 nucleotides align to TRBD1. The ends lost 5 bases at V and 1 base at J; junction bases unmatched: 4. CDR1 is SQVTM, CDR2 ANQGSEA, per germline. This CDR3 has 13 amino acids. The DNA for the CDR3 is TGCAGCGTTTACGGGACAGATAACTATGGCTACACCTTC. Its protein product is CSVYGTDNYGYTF.

The J gene is TRBJ1-4, the V gene TRBV27; D is undetermined. The germline V gene encodes CDR1 MNHEY and CDR2 SMNVEV (reference sequence). The V end was cut by 5 bases, the J end by 12 bases, with 22 bases between. The CDR3 length is 15 residues. CDR3 DNA sequence: TGTGCCAGCAGTCCATTCCCCGGGTACGCCCGGGAACTGTTTTTT. As protein: CASSPFPGYARELFF.

The CDR3 bases are TGTGCCAGCAGTTTATACCCGGGCTCTTTCTACGAGCAGTACTTC. Amino acid sequence: CASSLYPGSFYEQYF. The rearrangement uses TRBV28 and TRBJ2-7; no clear D. This CDR3 comprises 15 residues. Germline assignment: CDR1 MDHEN and CDR2 SYDVKM. The V gene lost 1 base and the J gene lost 3 bases, with 13 bases spanning the gap.

J is TRBJ2-1 and V is TRBV29-1; 8 positions agree with TRBD2. The ends lost 6 bases at V and 0 bases at J; junction bases unmatched: 13. Looked up from germline, CDR1 is SQVTM and CDR2 is ANQGSEA. The CDR3 spans 17 residues. In DNA form, the CDR3 reads TGCAGCGTGGGAGCCCTAGCGGGTCAAAGCTCCTACAATGAGCAGTTCTTC. Its translation is CSVGALAGQSSYNEQFF.

V and J are TRBV5-1 and TRBJ2-2; 7 positions agree with TRBD1. V was pared by 0 bases and J by 13 bases, with 9 bases of the junction left unmatched. The length of the CDR3 is 14 residues. CDR1 is SGHRS and CDR2 is YFSETQ in the germline V gene. DNA of the CDR3: TGCGCCAGCAGCTTGGGGACAGGCCGCCGGGCGCTGTTTTTT. Its protein product is CASSLGTGRRALFF.

The chain has TRBV6-1 and TRBJ2-7; TRBD2 agrees at 7 bases. Trimming cost V 8 bases and J 3 bases; bases outside gene matches: 7. The V gene's germline CDR1 is MNHNS and CDR2 SASEGT. This CDR3 region has 13 residues. The CDR3 region has the DNA TGTGCCAGCTACGGCGGGAGTAGCTACGAGCAGTACTTC. It encodes CASYGGSSYEQYF.

The sample holds a few counts of this clone. This chain joins TRBV9 and TRBJ1-1; a possible D gene is TRBD1 (6 bases). The CDR3 is made up of 14 amino acids. V was pared by 6 bases and J by 1 base, with 13 bases between. Germline CDR1 is SGDLS and CDR2 is YYNGEE. The CDR3 loop is CASTYRAANTEAFF. CDR3 DNA: TGTGCCAGCACCTACAGGGCCGCGAACACTGAAGCTTTCTTT.

V gene TRBV2 combines with J gene TRBJ2-1; 10 bases agree with TRBD2. V was pared by 7 bases and J by 9 bases, with 9 bases of the junction left unmatched. The germline gives CDR1 SNHLY, CDR2 FYNNEI. This CDR3 spans 14 amino acids. The DNA of the CDR3 is TGTGCCAGCAACCCGGGACTAGCGAGGGGTGAGCAGTTCTTC. Translated: CASNPGLARGEQFF.

The V gene is TRBV7-9, the J gene TRBJ1-2; TRBD1 might be the D (5 bases). Trimming left V 5 bases short and J 5 bases short, with 15 bases between. Germline CDR1 SEHNR, CDR2 FQNEAQ (reference sequence). The CDR3 has 14 amino acids. CDR3 sequence: CASSPGTVEYGYTF. CDR3 bases: TGTGCCAGCAGCCCCGGGACTGTCGAATATGGCTACACCTTC.

The chain has TRBV11-2 and TRBJ1-1, with a tentative D call TRBD1 (5 bases). Per the germline V gene, CDR1 is SGHAT and CDR2 is FQNNGV. V dropped 2 bases and J dropped 7 bases, with 17 bases sitting between them. This CDR3 region has 15 residues. CDR3 region: CASSLFPRVGVEAFF. The CDR3 DNA reads as TGTGCCAGCAGCTTATTCCCCAGGGTAGGGGTTGAAGCTTTCTTT. Full variable domain (outside the CDR3, taken from reference TRBV11-2 and TRBJ1-1): EAGVAQSPRYKIIEKRQSVAFWCNPISGHATLYWYQQILGQGPKLLIQFQNNGVVDDSQLPKDRFSAERLKGVDSTLKIQPAKLEDSAVYLCASSLFPRVGVEAFFGQGTRLTVV.

V usage is TRBV19 and J usage is TRBJ2-4; 9 nucleotides line up with TRBD1. The germline V gene has CDR1 LNHDA and CDR2 SQIVND (reference sequence). J lost 1 base, V lost 6 bases, and 7 bases had no gene match. The CDR3 totals 16 residues. The CDR3 nucleotides read TGTGCCAGTAGCCAGATACAGGGGGCTGCCAAAAACATTCAGTACTTC. Its translation is CASSQIQGAAKNIQYF.